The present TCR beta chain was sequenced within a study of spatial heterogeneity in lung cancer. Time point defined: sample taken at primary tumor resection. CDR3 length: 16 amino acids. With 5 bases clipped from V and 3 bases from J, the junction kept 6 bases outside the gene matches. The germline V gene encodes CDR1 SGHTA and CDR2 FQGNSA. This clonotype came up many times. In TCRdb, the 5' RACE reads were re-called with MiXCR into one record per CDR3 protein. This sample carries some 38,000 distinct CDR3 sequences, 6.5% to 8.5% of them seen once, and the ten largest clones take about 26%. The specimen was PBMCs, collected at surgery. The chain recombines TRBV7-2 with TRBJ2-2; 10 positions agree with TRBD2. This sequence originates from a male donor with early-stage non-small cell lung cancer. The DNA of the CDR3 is TGTGCCAGCAGCCCGCTAGCGGGAGCAGACACCGGGGAGCTGTTTTTT. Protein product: CASSPLAGADTGELFF.